The 26 T cell receptor beta chains in this list originate from one sample, sequenced in a study of read filtering for tumor transcriptome and immune sequencing (dated by TCRdb to 2018 to 2021). Instrument on record: Illumina HiSeq 4000. TCR libraries were constructed from 300 to 400 ng RNA using the Immunoverse kit, and molecular barcoded adaptors covering alpha/delta and beta/gamma chains were employed. TCRdb ran its own pipeline on the public reads, namely fastp trimming at Q25 and MiXCR clone calling, and kept in-frame beta chains. All rows with the same CDR3 protein become a single entry with the most common DNA and genes. The sample includes approximately 140,000 distinct CDR3 sequences, with 13% observed a single time. The ten largest clones capture just under 8.5% of the sample. Source material: a population of CD138-negative cells sorted from bone marrow. The cell subset or site label of this sample denotes: bone marrow mononuclear cells depleted of CD138+ plasma/myeloma cells by negative magnetic selection. The origin of the receptors is a donor aged 40 or over with multiple myeloma.

This clonotype was detected many times. The gene calls are TRBV6-2 or TRBV6-3 and TRBJ2-1; the match to TRBD2 covers 7 bases. The CDR3 is 13 residues long. Germline CDR1 MNHEY, CDR2 SVGEGT. V trimming: 6 bases; J trimming: 4 bases; junction bases outside the gene matches: 3. CDR3 bases: TGTGCCAGCAGGCGGGAGTTTTACAATGAGCAGTTCTTC. Translated, it gives CASRREFYNEQFF.

The table lists this clonotype with many counts. The V gene is TRBV19, the J gene TRBJ2-1, with unresolved D. Germline CDR1 reads LNHDA; CDR2 reads SQIVND (reference sequence). The CDR3 has 14 amino acids. Trimming left V 5 bases short and J 7 bases short, with 15 bases between. The CDR3 reads CASSFRGLTNEQFF. The CDR3 nucleotides read TGTGCCAGTAGTTTTAGAGGATTGACGAATGAGCAGTTCTTC.

To note about this clonotype: One end of the junction fails to match germline, which may point to a read error. V and J are TRBV7-3 and TRBJ2-7; 14 bases are shared with TRBD2. Per the germline V gene, CDR1 is SGHTA and CDR2 is FQGTGA. This CDR3 contains 15 residues. CDR3 DNA sequence: TGTGCCAGCAGCCCGGGGACTAGCGGGAGTTACGAGCAGCACTTC. Its protein product is CASSPGTSGSYEQHF.

This clonotype was detected ten times or more. The CDR3, as DNA: TGTGCCAGCAGCCCTTACCCTTTCCGGGACTTTGACAAAAACATTCAGTACTTC. This gives the protein CASSPYPFRDFDKNIQYF. This chain joins TRBV7-9 and TRBJ2-4; the D gene is possibly TRBD2 (6 bases). The V and J ends lost 5 bases and 3 bases respectively, with 23 bases between them. CDR1 and CDR2 (germline): SEHNR, FQNEAQ (reference sequence). CDR3 length: 18 residues.

A note on this clonotype: This may be a read error, as it is one base from a much larger clone. The chain carries TRBV9 and TRBJ1-1; 8 bases line up with TRBD1. CDR1 and CDR2 from the germline V gene are SGDLS and YYNGEE. This CDR3 contains 16 residues. The CDR3 spells CASSMDRELMNTKAFF. The DNA for the CDR3 is TGTGCCAGCAGCATGGACAGGGAGCTTATGAACACTAAAGCTTTCTTT. Full variable domain (missing parts from reference TRBV9 and TRBJ1-1): DSGVTQTPKHLITATGQRVTLRCSPRSGDLSVYWYQQSLDQGLQFLIQYYNGEERAKGNILERFSAQQFPDLHSELNLSSLELGDSALYFCASSMDRELMNTKAFFGQGTRLTVV.

This clonotype was recorded many times. The chain is built from TRBV5-5 and TRBJ2-2; D possibly matches TRBD1 or TRBD2 (6 bases each). The V end lost 5 bases, the J end lost 2 bases, and 13 bases lay between the germline ends. Germline CDR1 and CDR2: SGHKS and YYEKEE (reference sequence). The CDR3 contains 15 residues. The CDR3 region is CASSYGGGNTGELFF. In DNA form, the CDR3 reads TGTGCCAGCAGTTACGGAGGGGGAAACACCGGGGAGCTGTTTTTT.

This clonotype was seen at least ten times. This chain connects TRBV5-1 to TRBJ2-2; D is possibly TRBD1 or TRBD2 (5 bases each). V was pared by 7 bases and J by 5 bases, with 21 bases between. This CDR3 has 16 amino acids. Germline CDR1 SGHRS, CDR2 YFSETQ. This chain's CDR3 is CASGGPPPIETGELFF. DNA of the CDR3: TGCGCCAGCGGGGGTCCTCCTCCAATTGAGACCGGGGAGCTGTTTTTT.

In this sample, this clonotype turned up a few times. The V call is TRBV5-6, the J call TRBJ2-2; possible D gene TRBD1, 6 bases. Germline-derived CDR1 and CDR2 are SGHDT and YYEEEE. This CDR3 is 14 amino acids long. The germline V and J ends were trimmed by 4 bases and 1 base, with 8 bases remaining between them. The CDR3 sequence is CASSLTGNTGELFF. Written as DNA, the CDR3 is TGTGCCAGCAGCCTGACAGGGAACACCGGGGAGCTGTTTTTT.

This clonotype was seen ten or more times. The V call is TRBV20-1, the J call TRBJ2-7; the match to TRBD2 covers 14 bases. The CDR3 has 13 amino acids. The V segment lost 5 bases and the J segment 6 bases; nucleotides outside the gene matches: 3. Germline CDR1 is DFQATT and CDR2 is SNEGSKA (reference sequence). The CDR3 DNA reads TGCAGTGCTGGGGGACTAGCGGGAGTCGAGCAGTACTTC. It encodes CSAGGLAGVEQYF.

This clonotype appeared many times. This sequence joins TRBV29-1 and TRBJ2-7, with D tentatively TRBD2 (6 bases). Trimming took off 3 bases at V and 5 bases at J, with 14 bases between the two ends. The CDR3 covers 13 residues. Germline V gene lookup returns CDR1 SQVTM and CDR2 ANQGSEA. The DNA of the CDR3 is TGCAGCGTTGACGGGAGAGGGCAGGACGAGCAGTACTTC. It specifies CSVDGRGQDEQYF.

A word on this clonotype: A much larger clonotype is one base distant, so this may be a read error. The conserved final phenylalanine or tryptophan is absent from the CDR3, which likely points to a read error. The J gene is TRBJ2-5, the V gene TRBV3-1; D is undetermined. The length of the CDR3 is 14 residues. The V end was cut by 5 bases, the J end by 5 bases, with 15 bases between. Per the germline V gene, CDR1 is LGHDT and CDR2 is YNNKEL (reference sequence). The CDR3 spells CASSDTLGRETQYS. In nucleotides, the CDR3 is TGTGCCAGCAGCGATACTTTAGGTCGGGAGACCCAGTACTCC.

This clonotype has just one count. This chain joins TRBV3-1 and TRBJ2-7; D not resolved. Germline CDR1 reads LGHDT; CDR2 reads YNNKEL (reference sequence). The ends were cut back, 0 bases at V and 4 bases at J, with 16 bases in the middle. The CDR3 length is 16 residues. The CDR3, as DNA: TGTGCCAGCAGCCAAGACCGCAGTTCCGTGGGTTACGAGCAGTACTTC. It codes for CASSQDRSSVGYEQYF.

In its sample, this clonotype was seen many times. This sequence joins TRBV4-1 and TRBJ2-7; 7 nucleotides align to TRBD2. Per germline, CDR1 MGHRA and CDR2 YSYEKL. V gave up 3 bases and J gave up 2 bases; unmatched junction bases: 4. The CDR3 extends over 14 amino acids. CDR3 nucleotides: TGCGCCAGCAGCCATGAGACTAGCACCTACGAGCAGTACTTC. Translating it yields CASSHETSTYEQYF.

This clonotype was recorded many times. The chain links TRBV7-2 to TRBJ2-1; TRBD2 matches 11 bases. Germline V lookup: CDR1 SGHTA, CDR2 FQGNSA. The ends lost 3 bases at V and 7 bases at J; junction bases unmatched: 5. The CDR3 length is 15 residues. DNA of the CDR3: TGTGCCAGCAGCTTTCTAGCGGGAGGTTGGAATGAGCAGTTCTTC. Amino acid sequence: CASSFLAGGWNEQFF.

This clonotype was seen repeatedly, ten times or more. The rearrangement links TRBV4-1 to TRBJ2-7, with TRBD1 identical over 8 bases. The CDR3 contains 15 residues. Germline loops: CDR1 MGHRA, CDR2 YSYEKL. V gave up 1 base and J gave up 3 bases; unmatched junction bases: 5. The CDR3 sequence is CASSQVQGADYEQYF. DNA for the CDR3: TGCGCCAGCAGCCAAGTGCAGGGGGCAGACTACGAGCAGTACTTC.

The genes are TRBV28 and TRBJ2-7; 11 positions agree with TRBD2. CDR1 MDHEN and CDR2 SYDVKM come from the germline V gene. The CDR3 consists of 15 residues. The junction had 4 bases not matched to a gene; V was cut back by 1 base and J by 5 bases. The CDR3 DNA sequence: TGTGCCAGCAGTTTATCTAGCGGGAGGACTGACGAGCAGTACTTC. Amino acids: CASSLSSGRTDEQYF.

This clonotype was picked up a small number of times. The V call is TRBV10-2, the J call TRBJ1-2; unclear D gene. V gave up 7 bases and J gave up 6 bases, with 21 bases separating them. Germline V lookup: CDR1 WSHSY, CDR2 SAAADI. The CDR3 consists of 15 residues. The CDR3 spells CASTLSRTLSDGYTF. CDR3 DNA: TGCGCCAGCACTCTCTCCAGGACCCTCTCTGATGGCTACACCTTC.

Of note for this clonotype: This is likely a read error, given that the CDR3 carries no conserved phenylalanine or tryptophan at its end. The chain employs TRBV24-1 and TRBJ1-1, with 10 bases identical to TRBD1. Germline trimming cut 7 bases from V and 5 bases from J; bases unmatched to any gene: 6. The CDR3 extends over 14 amino acids. Germline values: CDR1 KGHDR, CDR2 SFDVKD. The CDR3 nucleotides read TGTGCCACCAGCCAAGGACAGGGGGAGACTGAAGCTTTCTCT. Amino acid sequence: CATSQGQGETEAFS.

The chain carries TRBV6-6 and TRBJ2-2, with 7 bases that match TRBD1. CDR3 length equals 14 residues. J was trimmed by 4 bases and V by 5 bases; bases with no gene match: 4. Germline V lookup: CDR1 MNHNY, CDR2 SVGAGI (reference sequence). The CDR3 DNA reads as TGTGCCAGCAGTCGGGACAGCGGCACCGGGGAGCTGTTTTTT. Protein: CASSRDSGTGELFF.

In this sample, this clonotype turned up many times. The chain couples TRBV7-9 to TRBJ1-1; D is uncertain. This CDR3 is 13 amino acids long. Trimming removed 2 bases from V and 4 bases from J, with 8 bases in between. Germline V gives CDR1 SEHNR, CDR2 FQNEAQ (reference sequence). CDR3 sequence (DNA): TGTGCCAGCAGCTTAAGGGTCGGCACTGAAGCTTTCTTT. Translated, it gives CASSLRVGTEAFF.

As regards this clonotype: Just one base apart from a much larger clone, this may be a read error. The chain carries TRBV7-8 and TRBJ2-1; the D gene is possibly TRBD2 (6 bases). Germline CDR1 SGHVS, CDR2 FQNEAQ. This CDR3 contains 14 residues. With 2 bases removed from V and 12 bases from J, the gap between germline ends came to 17 bases. The CDR3 reads CASSLISGFYVQFF. The CDR3 region has the DNA TGTGCCAGCAGCTTAATTAGCGGATTCTATGTGCAGTTCTTC. Complete variable domain (other parts from reference TRBV7-8 and TRBJ2-1): GAGVSQSPRYKVAKRGQDVALRCDPISGHVSLFWYQQALGQGPEFLTYFQNEAQLDKSGLPSDRFFAERPEGSVSTLKIQRTQQEDSAVYLCASSLISGFYVQFFGPGTRLTVL.

This rearrangement joins TRBV2 to TRBJ2-1; a weak D match, TRBD2 (5 bases). CDR1 and CDR2 (germline): SNHLY, FYNNEI. The CDR3 is made up of 15 amino acids. V was cut by 5 bases and J by 8 bases, with 19 bases left in between. CDR3 sequence reads: CASSHVGSEVDEQFF. As DNA, the CDR3 is TGTGCCAGCAGTCACGTAGGCTCGGAGGTCGATGAGCAGTTCTTC.

Only a few counts were recorded for this clonotype. The junction departs from the called germline gene at one end, perhaps through a read error. J is TRBJ1-1 and V is TRBV27; a weak D match, TRBD1 (6 bases). The germline V gene encodes CDR1 MNHEY and CDR2 SMNVEV (reference sequence). This CDR3 is 14 amino acids long. The CDR3 DNA follows: TGTGCCAGCAGATCCGGGACACTGAACACTGAAGCTATCTTT. It specifies CASRSGTLNTEAIF.

This clonotype has only a few counts. The chain employs TRBV3-1 and TRBJ2-7; the match to TRBD2 covers 7 bases. With V trimmed by 0 bases and J by 11 bases, 4 bases remained unmatched. Germline V gene lookup returns CDR1 LGHDT and CDR2 YNNKEL (reference sequence). The CDR3 length is 12 residues. CDR3 loop: CASSQEGGDEYF. CDR3 nucleotides: TGTGCCAGCAGCCAAGAGGGAGGGGATGAGTACTTC.

This clonotype has ten or more counts. This sequence joins TRBV12-5 and TRBJ2-3, with D uncertain. Germline CDR1 is LGHNT and CDR2 is FRNRAP. Between the trimmed V and J ends, which lost 0 bases and 3 bases, there was a span of 10 bases. The CDR3 is made up of 15 amino acids. The DNA of the CDR3 is TGTGCTAGTGGTTTGGTACACGGAGTTACAGATACGCAGTATTTT. It translates to CASGLVHGVTDTQYF.

Remarks on this clonotype: This may be a read error: a much more frequent sequence differs by one nucleotide. The J gene is TRBJ2-5, the V gene TRBV7-7, with no clear D. The V end was cut by 7 bases, the J end by 5 bases, with 17 bases between. This CDR3 region has 14 residues. Germline V lookup: CDR1 SSHAT, CDR2 FNYEAQ (reference sequence). The CDR3 loop reads CASNFKGAGETQYF. In nucleotides, the CDR3 is TGTGCCAGCAACTTTAAGGGTGCTGGGGAGACCCAGTACTTC.